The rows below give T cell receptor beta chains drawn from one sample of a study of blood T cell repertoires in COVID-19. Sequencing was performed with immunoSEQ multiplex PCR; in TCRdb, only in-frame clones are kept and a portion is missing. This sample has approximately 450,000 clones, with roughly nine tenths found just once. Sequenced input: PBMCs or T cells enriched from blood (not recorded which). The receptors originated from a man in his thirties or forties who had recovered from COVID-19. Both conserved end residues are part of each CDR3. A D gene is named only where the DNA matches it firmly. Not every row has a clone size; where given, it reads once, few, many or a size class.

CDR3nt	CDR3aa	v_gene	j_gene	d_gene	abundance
TGTGCCAGTAGATCCCAGCGACAGGGCCACCGAGAGGGCCAGTACTTC	CASRSQRQGHREGQYF	TRBV19	TRBJ2-5	TRBD1	-
TGTGCCAGCGGATTAACAGGTTCCTATGGCTACACCTTC	CASGLTGSYGYTF	TRBV7-9	TRBJ1-2	-	-
TGCAGCGTTGAAGGTCCGGGAGGGATTAACAATGAGCAGTTCTTC	CSVEGPGGINNEQFF	TRBV29-1	TRBJ2-1	TRBD2	-
TGTGCCAGCAGTGAATTCGCGGGAGCTCCGGGGGAGCAGTACTTC	CASSEFAGAPGEQYF	TRBV2	TRBJ2-7	TRBD2	-
TGCAGCGCCTTATGGAGCGGGAGCTCCTACAATGAGCAGTTCTTC	CSALWSGSSYNEQFF	TRBV29-1	TRBJ2-1	TRBD2	-
TGTGCCAGCAGCTTCCGTGGTCAAGCGGTCTACAATGAGCAGTTCTTC	CASSFRGQAVYNEQFF	TRBV7-2	TRBJ2-1	-	-
TGTGCCAGCAGCCCTAGCGGGAGTCTGGATACGCAGTATTTT	CASSPSGSLDTQYF	TRBV7-9	TRBJ2-3	TRBD2	-
TGTGCCAGCTCATCATATTGGGCTAGCGGGATCACCGGCACAGATACGCAGTATTTT	CASSSYWASGITGTDTQYF	TRBV18	TRBJ2-3	TRBD2	few
TGTGCCAGCAGCCTCTCACAATCAACCTACGAGCAGTACTTC	CASSLSQSTYEQYF	TRBV3-1/TRBV3-2	TRBJ2-7	-	-
TGTGCCAGCAGCCGGGGGGACAGGGTGGCGGGCACCGGGGAGCTGTTTTTT	CASSRGDRVAGTGELFF	TRBV5-6	TRBJ2-2	TRBD1	-
TGTGCCAGCAGTCTCCAGTTGTATGGCTACACCTTC	CASSLQLYGYTF	TRBV28	TRBJ1-2	-	-
TGTGCCAGCAGTTCCGAATCGGAGTATGGCTACACCTTC	CASSSESEYGYTF	TRBV7-9	TRBJ1-2	-	-
TGTGCCAGCAGCCAACCGGACAGAAACACTGAAGCTTTCTTT	CASSQPDRNTEAFF	TRBV3-1/TRBV3-2	TRBJ1-1	-	-
TGCGCCAGCAGCCGGGGGACTGTTAGTACTAGCACAGATACGCAGTATTTT	CASSRGTVSTSTDTQYF	TRBV4-1	TRBJ2-3	-	-
TGTGCCAGCAGCGCACACCAGGGGGCAGCAACTAATGAAAAACTGTTTTTT	CASSAHQGAATNEKLFF	TRBV9	TRBJ1-4	TRBD1	-
TGTGCCAGCAGTTTATCCCCCCCATCTAGGAGGAGTTACTCCTACAATGAGCAGTTCTTC	CASSLSPPSRRSYSYNEQFF	TRBV28	TRBJ2-1	-	-
TGTGCCAGCATCTCGGGGGGCTTAAACACTGAAGCTTTCTTT	CASISGGLNTEAFF	TRBV28	TRBJ1-1	-	-
TGTGCCAGCAGTTTTAACGGGAGGGCCTACGAGCAGTACTTC	CASSFNGRAYEQYF	TRBV27	TRBJ2-7	TRBD2	-
TGTGCCAGCAGTGAACCTACGGCGAGGGCCTCGTACCAAGAGACCCAGTACTTC	CASSEPTARASYQETQYF	TRBV6-4	TRBJ2-5	-	-
TGTGCCAGCAGTTATTCCGGGACAGAGAAAGAAGCTTTCTTT	CASSYSGTEKEAFF	TRBV6-4	TRBJ1-1	TRBD1	-
TGTGCCAGCAGCTTGGGGGACAGGATTATTAATGAAAAACTGTTTTTT	CASSLGDRIINEKLFF	TRBV4-2	TRBJ1-4	TRBD1	-
TGTGCCAGCAGCGCGACGACAGGGAGCGGCGGGGAGCTGTTTTTT	CASSATTGSGGELFF	TRBV7-8	TRBJ2-2	TRBD1	-
TGTGCCAGCAGTGTGGAGGGCTATGGCTACACCTTC	CASSVEGYGYTF	TRBV28	TRBJ1-2	-	-
TGTGCCAGTAGTGTGGGCGGGACAGTTAATGAAAAACTGTTTTTT	CASSVGGTVNEKLFF	TRBV19	TRBJ1-4	TRBD1	-
TGCGCCAGCAGCCAGGCTCCCGGGACAGGGGCAACAGATACGCAGTATTTT	CASSQAPGTGATDTQYF	TRBV5-1	TRBJ2-3	TRBD1	-
TGTGCCAGCAGCTCCGTAAGCCCGCTGAACACTGAAGCTTTCTTT	CASSSVSPLNTEAFF	TRBV11-2	TRBJ1-1	-	once
TGTGCCAGCCGGCGGGACGGGAGGTCTCAAGAGACCCAGTACTTC	CASRRDGRSQETQYF	TRBV6-5	TRBJ2-5	TRBD2	-
TGTGCCTGGAGTCCCGGCTCTGGAAACACCATATATTTT	CAWSPGSGNTIYF	TRBV30	TRBJ1-3	-	once
TGCGCCAGCAGCAAAAAAACCGGGACAGGGAGCTACGAGCAGTACTTC	CASSKKTGTGSYEQYF	TRBV5-1	TRBJ2-7	TRBD1	-
TGTGCCAGCAGCTTACAGGCATTCACTGAAGCTTTCTTT	CASSLQAFTEAFF	TRBV5-4	TRBJ1-1	-	-
TGCGCCAGCAGCCAACCGGGACAGTCCTACGAGCAGTACTTC	CASSQPGQSYEQYF	TRBV4-1	TRBJ2-7	TRBD1	few
TGTGCCAGCAGCCCGAAAATAGCGGGAGGGCCCGAGACCCAGTACTTC	CASSPKIAGGPETQYF	TRBV7-2	TRBJ2-5	TRBD2	-
TGTGCCAGCAGACCAGGCGGGGCTGGGGCCAACGTCCTGACTTTC	CASRPGGAGANVLTF	TRBV6-5	TRBJ2-6	-	-
TGTGCCAGCAGCTTAGGCGCGGGAGCCTACGAGCAGTACTTC	CASSLGAGAYEQYF	TRBV7-9	TRBJ2-7	TRBD2	-
TGTGCCAGCTCACCGGGAGAAGCGAACACCGGGGAGCTGTTTTTT	CASSPGEANTGELFF	TRBV18	TRBJ2-2	-	-
TGTGCCAGCATGGCGGGGGGGGTCAATGAGCAGTTCTTC	CASMAGGVNEQFF	TRBV19	TRBJ2-1	TRBD2	-
TGTGCCAGCAGCCCTCTCGGGACTAGCGGGAGGGGGGAGCAGTACTTC	CASSPLGTSGRGEQYF	TRBV5-6	TRBJ2-7	TRBD2	-
TGTGCCAGCAGCCAAGAGGGACAGGGGTACGAGCAGTACTTC	CASSQEGQGYEQYF	TRBV14	TRBJ2-7	TRBD1	once
TGTGCCAGCAGTTTAAGCGGGAGGGACACAGATACGCAGTATTTT	CASSLSGRDTDTQYF	TRBV28	TRBJ2-3	TRBD2	-
TGTGCCAGCAGCCCAGACTACTACGAGCAGTACTTC	CASSPDYYEQYF	TRBV7-9	TRBJ2-7	-	-
TGTGCCAGCAGCTTGTATGTTCGGCTAGCGGGAGATGAGACCCAGTACTTC	CASSLYVRLAGDETQYF	TRBV5-6	TRBJ2-5	TRBD2	-
TGTGCCAGCAAGCAAACTAGCGGGAGGACCAATGAGCAGTTCTTC	CASKQTSGRTNEQFF	TRBV6-5	TRBJ2-1	TRBD2	-
TGCAGCGTTTCCCGCCGGGGAGTAGACTCCTACAATGAGCAGTTCTTC	CSVSRRGVDSYNEQFF	TRBV29-1	TRBJ2-1	-	-
TGTGCCAGCTCACCGGGGAGCGGGAGTTTGAGTAATGAGCAGTTCTTC	CASSPGSGSLSNEQFF	TRBV18	TRBJ2-1	TRBD2	-
TGTGCCACCACGGGACAGGGTGATGGAAACACCATATATTTT	CATTGQGDGNTIYF	TRBV15	TRBJ1-3	TRBD1	-
TGTGCCAGCTCACCCGGGACAGGCTGGGGGCAGCCCCAGCATTTT	CASSPGTGWGQPQHF	TRBV18	TRBJ1-5	TRBD1	-